This T cell receptor (beta chain) was documented in a study of blood T cell repertoires in COVID-19. Assay: immunoSEQ multiplex PCR; the TCRdb copy retains only in-frame clones and omits some. Of over 100,000 clones listed, 75% to 90% are singletons. The CDR3 covers 14 residues. Trimming shortened V by 1 base and J by 2 bases, and 8 bases separated the two germline ends. The germline CDR1 and CDR2 sequences are SGHTA and FQGNSA. The receptor's source is a human donor in a cohort sampled during active COVID-19. Input material: peripheral blood. The chain has TRBV7-2 and TRBJ1-2; no clear D. The CDR3 nucleotides are TGTGCCAGCAGCTTAGTAGGCGGCAACTATGGCTACACCTTC. The encoded protein is CASSLVGGNYGYTF.